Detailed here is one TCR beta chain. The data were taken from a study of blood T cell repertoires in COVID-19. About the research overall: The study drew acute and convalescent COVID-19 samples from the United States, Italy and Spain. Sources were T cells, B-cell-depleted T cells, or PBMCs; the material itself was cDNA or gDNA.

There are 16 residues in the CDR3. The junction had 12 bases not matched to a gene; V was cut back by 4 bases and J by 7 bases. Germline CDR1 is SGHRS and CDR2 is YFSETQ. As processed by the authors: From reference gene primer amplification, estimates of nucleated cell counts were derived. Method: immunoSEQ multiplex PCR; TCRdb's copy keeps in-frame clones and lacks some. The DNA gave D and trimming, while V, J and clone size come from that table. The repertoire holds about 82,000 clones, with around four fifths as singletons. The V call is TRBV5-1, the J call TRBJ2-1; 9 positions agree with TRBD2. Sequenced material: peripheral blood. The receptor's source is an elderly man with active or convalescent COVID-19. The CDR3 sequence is CASSLVWGAGGNEQFF. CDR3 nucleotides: TGCGCCAGCAGCCTTGTTTGGGGCGCGGGAGGGAATGAGCAGTTCTTC.